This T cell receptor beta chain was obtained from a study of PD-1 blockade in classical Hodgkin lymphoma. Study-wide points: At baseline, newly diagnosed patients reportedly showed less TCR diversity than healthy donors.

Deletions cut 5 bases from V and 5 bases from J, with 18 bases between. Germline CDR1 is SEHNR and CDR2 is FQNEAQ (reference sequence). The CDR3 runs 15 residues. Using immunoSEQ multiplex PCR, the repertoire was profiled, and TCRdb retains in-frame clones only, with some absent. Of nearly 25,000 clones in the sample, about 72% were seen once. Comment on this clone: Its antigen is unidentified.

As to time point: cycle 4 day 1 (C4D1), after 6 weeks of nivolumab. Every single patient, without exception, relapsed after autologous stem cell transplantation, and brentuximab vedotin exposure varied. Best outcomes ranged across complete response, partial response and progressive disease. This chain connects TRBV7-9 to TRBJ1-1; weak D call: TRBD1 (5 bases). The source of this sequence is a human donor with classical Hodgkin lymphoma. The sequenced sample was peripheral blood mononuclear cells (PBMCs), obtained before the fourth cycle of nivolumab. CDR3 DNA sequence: TGTGCCAGCAGCCCCTCCCGGGGGGTTGTTACTGAAGCTTTCTTT. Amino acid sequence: CASSPSRGVVTEAFF.